This T cell receptor beta chain was sequenced during a study of T cell responses to AZD1222 COVID-19 vaccine. This clone was seen only a few times. The germline gives CDR1 LGHDT, CDR2 YNNKEL (reference sequence). The ends lost 10 bases at V and 7 bases at J; junction bases unmatched: 11. The length of the CDR3 is 14 residues. Measured with immunoSEQ multiplex PCR; TCRdb has only the in-frame clones, and not every one. The top ten hold roughly 4% of the sample, which has 120,000 to 150,000 clones, 80% to 95% seen once. J is TRBJ1-5 and V is TRBV3-1 (or the pseudogene TRBV3-2), with TRBD1 matching over 9 bases. The receptor's source is an adult who received the AZD1222 COVID-19 vaccine. The sample in question was peripheral blood, obtained 28 days after the second AZD1222 dose. DNA for the CDR3: TGTGCCACCGGTCAGGGACAGGGAGGACAGCCCCAGCATTTT. Its translation: CATGQGQGGQPQHF.